The clone carrying this T cell receptor beta chain was found many times. Its antigen is currently unknown. With 4 bases clipped from V and 8 bases from J, the junction kept 14 bases outside the gene matches. The CDR3 is made up of 17 amino acids. Germline CDR1 and CDR2: SGDLS and YYNGEE. The data were obtained in a study of T-cell reconstitution after alpha-beta-depleted transplantation in children. Unique molecular identifiers were incorporated into the prepared TCRbeta library. TCRdb fed the PCR reads into MiXCR, producing one record per CDR3 protein. The sample lists about 300,000 distinct CDR3 sequences; around a tenth were seen once. General observations from the study: Surviving recipient T cells and thymic progenitors produced the high day-60 TCRbeta diversity seen in some patients. Newly produced T cells mostly accounted for T-cell counts and diversity one year post-transplant. Several hundred expanded graft clones reportedly supplied alpha-beta T cells about two months after transplant.

The clonotype comes from a boy in the first two years of life with acute myeloid leukemia, due to receive a stem cell transplant. Sequenced here: PBMCs, sampled before TCRalphabeta/CD19-depleted stem cell transplant. The rearrangement joins TRBV9 to TRBJ2-1; TRBD2 agrees at 11 bases. The CDR3 loop reads CASSTRLAGLPSDEQFF. CDR3 nucleotide sequence: TGTGCCAGCAGCACCCGACTAGCGGGATTGCCCTCCGATGAGCAGTTCTTC. Drawing the rest from reference TRBV9 and TRBJ2-1, the complete variable domain is DSGVTQTPKHLITATGQRVTLRCSPRSGDLSVYWYQQSLDQGLQFLIQYYNGEERAKGNILERFSAQQFPDLHSELNLSSLELGDSALYFCASSTRLAGLPSDEQFFGPGTRLTVL.